Following are 3 T cell receptor beta chains from one sample sequenced in a study of cytotoxic CD8 clonotypes in ibrutinib-treated CLL. TCRdb's table, derived via immunoSEQ multiplex PCR, lists solely in-frame clones and lacks some. The profile shows about 200,000 clones, 70% to 75% of them singletons. This specimen consisted of PBMCs, obtained after 12 months of ibrutinib treatment. These receptors originate from a human donor with chronic lymphocytic leukemia.

V usage is TRBV27 and J usage is TRBJ2-6; 7 nucleotides line up with TRBD1. V dropped 5 bases and J dropped 2; count of bases not matched to a gene: 3. Germline values: CDR1 MNHEY, CDR2 SMNVEV (reference sequence). The CDR3 loop spans 15 amino acids. The CDR3 nucleotides are TGTGCCAGCAGTGCAGGGGGTGCTGGGGCCAACGTCCTGACTTTC. Its translation is CASSAGGAGANVLTF.

This chain links TRBV6-5 with TRBJ1-5; 9 bases are shared with TRBD1. V lost 6 bases and J lost 3; bases outside the gene matches: 3. The CDR3 has 14 amino acids. Germline values: CDR1 MNHEY, CDR2 SVGAGI. CDR3 residues: CASSRDRANQPQHF. The DNA for the CDR3 is TGTGCCAGCAGCCGGGACAGGGCCAATCAGCCCCAGCATTTT.

This chain connects TRBV29-1 to TRBJ2-7; maybe TRBD2 (6 bases). CDR3 length: 12 amino acids. Germline V CDR1 and CDR2: SQVTM, ANQGSEA. V was clipped by 7 bases and J by 3 bases, with 13 bases between them. CDR3 DNA sequence: TGCAGCGCTGCGGGGCAGGACTACGAGCAGTACTTC. Residues: CSAAGQDYEQYF.